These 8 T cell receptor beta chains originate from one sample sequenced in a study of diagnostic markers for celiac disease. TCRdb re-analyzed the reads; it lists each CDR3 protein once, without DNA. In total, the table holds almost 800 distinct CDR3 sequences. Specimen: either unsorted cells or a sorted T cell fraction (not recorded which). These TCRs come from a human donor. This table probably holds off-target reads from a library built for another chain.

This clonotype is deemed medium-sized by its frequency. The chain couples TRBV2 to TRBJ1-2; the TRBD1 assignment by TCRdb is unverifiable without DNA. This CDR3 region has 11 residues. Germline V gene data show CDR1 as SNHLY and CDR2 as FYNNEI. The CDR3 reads CASQGGYGYTF.

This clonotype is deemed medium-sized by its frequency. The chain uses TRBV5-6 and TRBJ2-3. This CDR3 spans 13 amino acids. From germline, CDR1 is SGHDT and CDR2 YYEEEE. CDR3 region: CASGTFSTDTQYF.

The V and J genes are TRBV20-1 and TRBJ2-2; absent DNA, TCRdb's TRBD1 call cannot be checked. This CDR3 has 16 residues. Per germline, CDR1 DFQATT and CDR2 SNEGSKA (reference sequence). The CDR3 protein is CSAIRFRGSNTGELFF.

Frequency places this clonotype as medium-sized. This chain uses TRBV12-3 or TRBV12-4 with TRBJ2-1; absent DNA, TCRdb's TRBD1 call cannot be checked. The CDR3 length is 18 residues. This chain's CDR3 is CASSPPTGTGLSYNEQFF.

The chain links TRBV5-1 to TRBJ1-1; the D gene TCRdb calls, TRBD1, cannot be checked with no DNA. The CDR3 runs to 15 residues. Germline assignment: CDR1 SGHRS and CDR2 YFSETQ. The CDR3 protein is CASSLLVTENTEAFF.

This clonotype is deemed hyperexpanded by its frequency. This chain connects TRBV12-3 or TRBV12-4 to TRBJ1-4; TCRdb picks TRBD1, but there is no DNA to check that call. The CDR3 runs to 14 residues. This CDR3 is CASSPQGGKEKLFF.

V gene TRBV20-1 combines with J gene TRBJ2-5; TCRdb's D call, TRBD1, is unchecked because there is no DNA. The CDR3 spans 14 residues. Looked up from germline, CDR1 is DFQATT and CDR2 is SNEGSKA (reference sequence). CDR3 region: CSASIGGVGETQYF.

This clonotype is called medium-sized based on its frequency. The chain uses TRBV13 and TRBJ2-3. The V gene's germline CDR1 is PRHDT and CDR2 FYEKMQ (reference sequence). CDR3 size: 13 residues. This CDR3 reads CASSLSQTDTQYF. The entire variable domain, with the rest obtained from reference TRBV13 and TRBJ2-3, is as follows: AAGVIQSPRHLIKEKRETATLKCYPIPRHDTVYWYQQGPGQDPQFLISFYEKMQSDKGSIPDRFSAQQFSDYHSELNMSSLELGDSALYFCASSLSQTDTQYFGPGTRLTVL.